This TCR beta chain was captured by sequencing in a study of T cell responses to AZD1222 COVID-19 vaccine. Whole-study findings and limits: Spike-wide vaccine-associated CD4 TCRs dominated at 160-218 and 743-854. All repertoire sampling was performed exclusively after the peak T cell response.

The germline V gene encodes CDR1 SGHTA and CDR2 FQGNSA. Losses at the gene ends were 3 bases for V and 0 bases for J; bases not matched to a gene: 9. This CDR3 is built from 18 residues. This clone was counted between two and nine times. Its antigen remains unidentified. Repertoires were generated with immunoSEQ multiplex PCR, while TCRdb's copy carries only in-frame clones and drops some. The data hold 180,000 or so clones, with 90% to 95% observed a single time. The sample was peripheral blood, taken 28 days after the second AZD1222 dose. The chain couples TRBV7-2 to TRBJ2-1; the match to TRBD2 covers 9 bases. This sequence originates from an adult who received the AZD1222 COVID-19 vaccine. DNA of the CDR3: TGTGCCAGCAGCTTTGGGCGGGGGGGCTGGAGCTCCTACAATGAGCAGTTCTTC. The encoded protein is CASSFGRGGWSSYNEQFF. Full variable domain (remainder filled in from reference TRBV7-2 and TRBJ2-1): GAGVSQSPSNKVTEKGKDVELRCDPISGHTALYWYRQSLGQGLEFLIYFQGNSAPDKSGLPSDRFSAERTGGSVSTLTIQRTQQEDSAVYLCASSFGRGGWSSYNEQFFGPGTRLTVL.